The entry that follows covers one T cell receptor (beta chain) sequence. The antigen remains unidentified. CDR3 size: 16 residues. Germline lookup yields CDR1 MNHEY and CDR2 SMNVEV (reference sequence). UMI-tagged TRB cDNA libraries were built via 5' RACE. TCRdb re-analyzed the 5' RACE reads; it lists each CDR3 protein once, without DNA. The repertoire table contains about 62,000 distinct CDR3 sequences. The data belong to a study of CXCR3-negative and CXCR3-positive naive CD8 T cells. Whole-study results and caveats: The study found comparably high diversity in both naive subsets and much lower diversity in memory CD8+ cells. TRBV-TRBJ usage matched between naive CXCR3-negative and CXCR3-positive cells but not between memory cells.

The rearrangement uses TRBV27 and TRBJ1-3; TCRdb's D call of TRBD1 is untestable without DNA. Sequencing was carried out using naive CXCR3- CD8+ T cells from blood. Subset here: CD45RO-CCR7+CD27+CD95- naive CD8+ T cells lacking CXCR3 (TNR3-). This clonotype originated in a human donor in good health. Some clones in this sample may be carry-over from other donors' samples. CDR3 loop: CASSLGQGVSGNTIYF.